These 18 T cell receptor beta chains came from one sample sequenced in a study of cytomegalovirus exposure and HLA in healthy donors. In the PCR, 60 Vbeta and 13 Jbeta primers were used. Assay: immunoSEQ multiplex PCR; the TCRdb copy retains only in-frame clones and omits some. The table has roughly 180,000 clones, around four fifths seen once; the top ten hold under 5%. The sequenced sample consisted of PBMCs. These receptors all stem from a girl aged 10 to 17 in good health and CMV-seropositive.

The chain combines TRBV7-9 with TRBJ1-2, with TRBD1 matching over 10 bases. The germline CDR1 and CDR2 sequences are SEHNR and FQNEAQ (reference sequence). Losses at the gene ends were 6 bases for V and 4 bases for J; bases not matched to a gene: 11. The CDR3 runs 16 residues. This CDR3 is CASSRQGALGVYGYTF. CDR3 coding DNA: TGTGCCAGCAGTCGACAGGGGGCCCTAGGAGTCTATGGCTACACCTTC.

The chain carries TRBV4-1 and TRBJ1-3, with no clear D. The length of the CDR3 is 14 residues. CDR1 MGHRA and CDR2 YSYEKL come from the germline V gene. V was shortened by 4 bases and J by 0 bases, with 7 bases between the two germline ends. The CDR3 protein is CASSLLVSGNTIYF. The CDR3, as DNA: TGCGCCAGCAGCCTCCTTGTCTCTGGAAACACCATATATTTT.

The chain employs TRBV6-5 and TRBJ2-5, with D possibly being TRBD2 (6 bases). CDR1 MNHEY and CDR2 SVGAGI come from the germline V gene. This CDR3 comprises 10 residues. V lost 8 bases and J lost 6, with 7 bases in between. CDR3 nucleotide sequence: TGTGCCAGCGGGGGGAAGACCCAGTACTTC. Translation: CASGGKTQYF.

The chain carries TRBV27 and TRBJ2-3; tentative D call: TRBD1 (5 bases). The V end lost 8 bases, the J end lost 3 bases, and 9 bases lay between the germline ends. CDR1 and CDR2 from the germline V gene are MNHEY and SMNVEV (reference sequence). The CDR3 contains 12 residues. This chain's CDR3 is CASGAPTDTQYF. The CDR3 nucleotides read TGTGCCAGCGGGGCTCCAACAGATACGCAGTATTTT.

This clone showed up just a few times. The chain combines TRBV27 with TRBJ2-7; the match to TRBD1 covers 8 bases. Germline values: CDR1 MNHEY, CDR2 SMNVEV (reference sequence). Trimming took 3 bases from V and 2 from J; bases not matched to a gene: 6. This CDR3 region has 15 residues. CDR3 DNA sequence: TGTGCCAGCAGTTTCCGGGACAGGCCCACCTACGAGCAGTACTTC. It specifies CASSFRDRPTYEQYF.

The chain links TRBV6-1 to TRBJ2-7; 8 bases fit TRBD1. The V gene's germline CDR1 is MNHNS and CDR2 SASEGT. This CDR3 spans 13 amino acids. After removal of 6 bases from V and 2 bases from J, the junction contained 3 bases not matched to a gene. The CDR3 spells CASRDREAYEQYF. Here the CDR3 DNA reads TGTGCCAGCAGGGACAGGGAAGCCTACGAGCAGTACTTC.

This clone has just one count. The chain links TRBV6-5 to TRBJ2-7; 11 bases are shared with TRBD2. The CDR3 is 15 amino acids. The ends lost 5 bases at V and 3 bases at J; junction bases unmatched: 6. CDR1 and CDR2 from the germline V gene are MNHEY and SVGAGI. CDR3 sequence (DNA): TGTGCCAGCAGTCTACTAGCGGGGGCCCACTACGAGCAGTACTTC. It translates to CASSLLAGAHYEQYF.

On this clone itself: As the CDR3 is not closed by the conserved phenylalanine or tryptophan, this likely results from a read error. The chain combines TRBV13 with TRBJ1-1; the D is unclear. V lost 3 bases and J 1 base, leaving 6 bases between the germline ends. The CDR3 length is 13 residues. CDR1 PRHDT and CDR2 FYEKMQ come from the germline V gene (reference sequence). Here the CDR3 reads CASSLEGNTEAFL. CDR3 bases: TGTGCCAGCAGCTTGGAGGGGAACACTGAAGCTTTCCTT.

The rearrangement links TRBV11-3 to TRBJ1-1; no definite D call. The CDR3 runs 13 residues. V lost 1 base, J lost 7 bases, and 10 bases lay in between. Germline V gene lookup returns CDR1 SGHNT and CDR2 YENEEA. CDR3 in amino acids: CASSLGGADEAFF. DNA for the CDR3: TGTGCCAGCAGCTTAGGAGGCGCCGATGAAGCTTTCTTT. Together with reference TRBV11-3 and TRBJ1-1, the CDR3 gives the full variable domain: EAGVVQSPRYKIIEKKQPVAFWCNPISGHNTLYWYLQNLGQGPELLIRYENEEAVDDSQLPKDRFSAERLKGVDSTLKIQPAELGDSAVYLCASSLGGADEAFFGQGTRLTVV.

J is TRBJ2-5 and V is TRBV20-1; D remains ambiguous. Gene TRBJ2-7 matches the end of the DNA better, so the J call may be wrong. The CDR3 spans 11 residues. The germline CDR1 and CDR2 sequences are DFQATT and SNEGSKA (reference sequence). CDR3 amino acids: CSAGVEYEQYF. CDR3 nucleotides: TGCAGTGCTGGAGTAGAATACGAGCAGTACTTC.

This chain links TRBV6-6 with TRBJ2-1; TRBD2 matches at 7 bases. The V and J ends lost 8 bases and 5 bases, in that order; junction bases with no gene match: 9. The V gene's germline CDR1 is MNHNY and CDR2 SVGAGI (reference sequence). This CDR3 spans 14 amino acids. The CDR3 DNA reads as TGTGCCAGCGGTGGGGCTAGCGGTAACAATGAGCAGTTCTTC. It codes for CASGGASGNNEQFF.

This clone appeared a few times. The chain joins TRBV5-5 to TRBJ1-2, with TRBD1 matching over 7 bases. Germline V gene lookup returns CDR1 SGHKS and CDR2 YYEKEE (reference sequence). This CDR3 is 15 amino acids long. With 4 bases clipped from V and 8 bases from J, the junction kept 14 bases outside the gene matches. The CDR3 bases are TGTGCCAGCAGCGGATCCGGGACAGCTGGTCGGGGCTACACCTTC. It is translated as CASSGSGTAGRGYTF.

The DNA for the CDR3 is TGTGCCTGGAGTGGGGTAGGGGGCTTTTATGGCTACACCTTC. Translated: CAWSGVGGFYGYTF. This chain connects TRBV30 to TRBJ1-2, with 7 bases that match TRBD1. CDR1 and CDR2 (germline): GTSNPN, SVGIG (reference sequence). J lost 5 bases, V lost 1 base, and 7 bases had no gene match. This CDR3 has 14 residues.

The chain employs TRBV29-1 and TRBJ2-7; TRBD1 agrees at 8 bases. V lost 0 bases to trimming and J lost 3 bases; unmatched junction nucleotides: 4. CDR1 and CDR2 from the germline V gene are SQVTM and ANQGSEA. The CDR3 has 14 amino acids. The CDR3 DNA is TGCAGCGTTGAAGAGACAGGGGCCAGCTACGAGCAGTACTTC. This gives the protein CSVEETGASYEQYF.

The chain links TRBV15 to TRBJ2-3, with TRBD2 as a possible D gene (5 bases). The CDR3 consists of 15 residues. The V gene's germline CDR1 is LNHNV and CDR2 YYDKDF (reference sequence). V gave up 5 bases and J gave up 2 bases, with 14 bases separating them. This CDR3 reads CATSGTSRYTDTQYF. The CDR3 DNA reads TGTGCCACCAGCGGTACTAGTCGGTACACAGATACGCAGTATTTT.

Comment on this clone: This sample includes further DNA sequences coding for the same CDR3. This chain connects TRBV19 to TRBJ1-5, with unresolved D. Germline values: CDR1 LNHDA, CDR2 SQIVND (reference sequence). The CDR3 runs 12 residues. The germline V and J ends were trimmed by 6 bases and 3 bases, with 6 bases remaining between them. The CDR3 bases are TGTGCCAGTAGACAGTCCAATCAGCCCCAGCATTTT. It yields the protein CASRQSNQPQHF.

The V gene is TRBV4-1, the J gene TRBJ2-1; weak D call: TRBD1 (5 bases). Trimming took off 6 bases at V and 8 bases at J, with 26 bases between the two ends. The CDR3 runs 17 residues. Germline CDR1 and CDR2: MGHRA and YSYEKL. The CDR3 sequence: CASRKLPSTGVLDEQFF. For the CDR3, the DNA is TGCGCCAGCAGGAAGCTCCCCTCAACAGGTGTCCTGGATGAGCAGTTCTTC.

This rearrangement joins TRBV27 to TRBJ1-6; a weak D match, TRBD1 (6 bases). The CDR3 extends over 13 amino acids. Germline CDR1 is MNHEY and CDR2 is SMNVEV (reference sequence). Trimming took off 4 bases at V and 8 bases at J, with 9 bases between the two ends. This CDR3 reads CASSYRVDSPLHF. The DNA of the CDR3 is TGTGCCAGCAGTTACAGGGTTGATTCACCCCTCCACTTT.